Reported below is one T cell receptor beta chain. This clone was recorded only once. Its antigen remains undetermined. Base quality data are lacking; no much larger clone is found one base away. These data are taken from a study of cytomegalovirus exposure and HLA in healthy donors (dated by TCRdb to the late 2010s). Background on the whole study: An earlier analysis of roughly 500 of the donors reported 276 Gb of sequence data and approximately 120 million unique TCR beta sequences obtained from about 200 million T cells. An early release that covered about 600 HLA-typed donors contained approximately 300 gigabases of sequencing data and 70 million to 100 million unique TCR sequences. Of the roughly 390 genotyped donors, less than 85% were placed in the genetic ancestry cluster associated with self-reported Caucasian donors. The study aimed to test whether signatures of past pathogen exposure could be identified by cataloging public T cell receptors. Using immunosequencing, the study profiled T cell repertoires from 550 to 750 subjects and related those repertoires to cytomegalovirus serostatus. In addition to the first cohort of 500 to 850 subjects, a separate validation cohort of approximately 130 different subjects was used. High-throughput TCR immunosequencing, statistical association of individual TCRs with disease status, and machine learning were combined to predict cytomegalovirus infection status. To study patterns of TCR occurrence, a later analysis re-analyzed previously published TCR beta repertoires from around 660 donors and added high-resolution HLA genotyping. Rather than drawing on any new phenotypic data, the later analysis identified candidate immune exposures from TCR beta sequences and the way those sequences occurred across donors. To decide whether each TCR beta V gene segment behaved as functional or pseudogenic, an earlier analysis of several hundred of the donors relied on high-throughput TCR beta sequencing. Donor age, sex, ethnicity and CMV serostatus were compiled together with the repertoire data. A later genetic analysis took genome-wide SNP genotypes for about 55% of the 666 donors and used that subset as a discovery cohort. Every discovery cohort repertoire had been produced on one sequencing platform. Both class I and class II loci were covered by HLA typing, at four-digit resolution. The number of typed donors differed by locus: roughly 620-630 for A, B, C, DRB1 and DQB1; 500 to 550 for DQA1; approximately 610 for DPA1; and roughly 450 for DPB1. Four to six DR-DQ haplotypes were handled as single units for association and clustering because linkage in the cohort was strong. On average, approximately 250,000 unique TCR beta nucleotide sequences were sequenced per donor among a few hundred genotyped donors of the cohort, with around 19% of those sequences being non-productive.

Libraries were constructed by the immunoSEQ multiplex PCR assay. The multiplex PCR relied on a mix of 60 forward primers for TCR Vbeta segments and 13 reverse primers for TCR Jbeta segments. Amplification of the CDR3 region of rearranged TCR beta genes was performed with a multiplex PCR assay on genomic DNA. The Illumina HiSeq System was used to sequence the amplified TCR beta libraries as 87-base-pair reads. The original methods were these. A later analysis counted approximately 74 million unique TCR beta chains across the 550 to 750 repertoires, and some 11 million of these chains were shared by at least two donors. To remove PCR and sequencing errors, raw reads were error-corrected and collapsed into unique sequences using a nearest-neighbor algorithm that merged closely related sequences. CDR3 sequences were aligned to IMGT reference sequences to assign V, D and J gene segments. Each retained sequence needed at least a six-nucleotide match to both a V gene segment and a J gene segment. A rearrangement was called productive if the CDR3 had no stop codons and remained in frame with V and J, and every other rearrangement was called non-productive. CDR3 was defined according to IMGT convention as the region running from the second conserved V-encoded cysteine to the conserved J-encoded phenylalanine. The earlier analysis of some 580 of the donors excluded any sequence lacking an unambiguous match to a single V gene segment. An earlier analysis of about 590 of the donors classified V segments as functional when productive rearrangements were above 56.7% and as segregating when the standard deviation between donors was above 5%. A statistical classification framework was built to diagnose cytomegalovirus status from the catalog of TCR beta chain sequences. In a later analysis, TCR nucleotide sequences were compared against IMGT/GENE-DB human TR gene sequences so that V and J genes could be assigned. Using the TCRdist pipeline, a later analysis assigned CDR3 sequences along with most-parsimonious VDJ recombination scenarios. In a later analysis, each TCR beta chain was defined by its CDR3 amino acid sequence together with its V-gene family, and reads lacking a unique V-gene family were excluded. A later analysis removed 450 to 600 highly shared, low-generation-probability nucleotide sequences to deal with suspected cross-contamination and a sequencing artifact. In a later analysis, a clonal expansion index for each public chain was calculated from normalized within-repertoire ranks of inferred template counts. In a later analysis, generation probabilities were computed using a VDJ recombination model fitted to out-of-frame rearrangements, and the results were checked against IGoR. In a later analysis, hypergeometric tests were used to score TCR-TCR, TCR-HLA and TCR-CMV co-occurrence, with a repertoire-size bias correction applied to TCR pairs. False discovery rates were estimated in a later analysis by permuting HLA or CMV assignments 20 times. A later analysis grouped co-occurring TCRs with DBSCAN, adding TCRdist sequence similarity when clustering within HLA-allele-positive subsets. Co-occurrence clustering excluded repertoires with fewer than 30,000 or more than 120,000 public chains, plus five with anomalous nucleotide sharing. TCRdb limited this immuneACCESS table to in-frame rearrangements with V and J called. A share of clones is missing; checked studies link under half to unresolved V genes, and the rest is unexplained. V, J and clone size derive from that table, while D and trimming were established from the DNA sequence. The sample table holds around 90,000 clones, of which over 75% were seen once. The ten largest clonotypes hold about 7.3% of the sample.

General study outcomes and caveats: A later genetic analysis associated a missense DCLRE1C variant with V-gene and J-gene trimming of TCR beta chains, and an independent cohort replicated the association. A cluster of highly shared sequence variants was judged likely to represent a technical artifact of the sequencing pipeline. A later analysis found that TCR association rates varied across HLA loci, with DRB1 alleles showing the most associated TCRs and HLA-C alleles the fewest. Linkage disequilibrium might explain the correlated functional status among segregating V segments, but an unknown experimental factor could not be excluded. In the study, 164 TCR beta chains were listed as associated with cytomegalovirus. In an earlier analysis of roughly 560 of the donors, most TCR beta V segments were observed in productive rearrangements about 87% or about 30% of the time, broadly matching IMGT annotations. Most CMV-associated TCR beta chains appeared to be HLA-restricted in a later analysis, and the HLA associations seemed to be driven largely by CMV exposure. In this cohort, only TCR beta chains were sequenced, and detectable features were limited by the absence of alpha or paired-chain data. While some public TCRs were present in many individuals, most TCR sequences turned up only very rarely across donors. A further reported finding was that TCR beta sequences accurately predicted the HLA-A and HLA-B alleles for most subjects in the first cohort. Because counts were too low, seventeen rarely observed V segments, including chromosome 9 orphons, were excluded from the earlier analysis of 500 to 700 of the donors. The classifier was reported to diagnose cytomegalovirus status with high specificity and sensitivity in both the original cohort and the validation cohort. A later analysis associated about 16,000 TCR beta sequences with specific HLA alleles at a false discovery rate of 0.05. The authors suggested that the approach could potentially be extended to other disease states and immunological phenotypes. In vitro tests confirmed that a few of the cytomegalovirus-associated TCR beta chains recognize cytomegalovirus antigens. In a later analysis, several top co-occurrence clusters were reported to appear linked to parvovirus B19, influenza, CMV and Epstein-Barr virus. The only immune exposure information available for the cohort was CMV serostatus. In a later analysis, HLA-associated TCR beta chains showed more clonal expansion and lower generation probabilities than non-associated chains that were equally common. Because HLA typing was missing for some donors at each locus, association tests included only the typed subset. Sequencing depth was assumed to be roughly uniform across donors in the presence/absence analyses, though that assumption may not hold. Strong co-occurrence of HLA alleles, especially DR and DQ, made assigning TCR associations to individual alleles difficult. In a later genetic analysis, fewer N-insertions in productive TCRs were reported among donors in an Asian-associated ancestry cluster than the roughly 700-donor mean.

The cohort comprised some 680 healthy bone marrow donors. At the time of sampling, every cohort member was nominally healthy, though immune exposures that went unrecorded were likely present. The donor tested CMV seronegative and was one of the 352 seronegative cohort members. Every donor gave a peripheral blood sample, and the peripheral blood mononuclear cells from that sample were used for TCR beta sequencing. The Qiagen DNeasy Blood Extraction Kit was used to extract genomic DNA from the blood cell samples. Source material: PBMCs. The sequence came from a man aged 30 to 45 in good health and CMV-seronegative.

For the CDR3, the sequence is CASSLTQQPQHF. The sequenced DNA: TGTGCCAGCAGTTTAACACAGCAGCCCCAGCATTTT. The chain was built from TRBV28 and TRBJ1-5; the D gene lacks a confident call. The germline V gene provides CDR1 MDHEN and CDR2 SYDVKM. The CDR3 sequence holds 12 residues, the cysteine and phenylalanine included. The retained sequence is limited to the CDR3, 36 bases, with the frame set at the first base. Cut back by 2 bases and 7 bases, the V and J ends lie 6 bases apart.